What follows is one TCR beta chain and its context. The data are from a study of CD8+ T cells in alopecia areata. The J segment lost 1 base and the V segment lost 5 bases, leaving 4 bases of the junction unmatched. The CDR3 is made up of 15 amino acids. Germline CDR1 and CDR2: LGHNA and YSLEER. RNA was extracted and reverse transcribed into cDNA as the sequencing template. Using immunoSEQ multiplex PCR, the repertoire was profiled, and TCRdb retains in-frame clones only, with some absent. The repertoire consists of 150,000 or so clones, with around three fifths occurring once and the leading ten covering under 7.5%.

This sequence joins TRBV4-3 and TRBJ2-3; 9 positions agree with TRBD1. Specimen: CD4+ T cells sorted from blood, collected at week 0. This clonotype was sampled from a human donor with alopecia areata. The CDR3 spells CASSLQGARTDTQYF. As DNA, the CDR3 is TGCGCCAGCAGCTTACAGGGGGCCCGCACAGATACGCAGTATTTT.